Listed below are T cell receptor beta chains from one sample, sequenced in a study of shared clonotypes between healthy human individuals. Using immunoSEQ multiplex PCR, the repertoire was profiled, and TCRdb retains in-frame clones only, with some absent. The repertoire holds 1,500,000 or so clones, around 98.5% seen once, with around 0.38% in the top ten. Sequencing was carried out using naive CD4+ T cells sorted from blood. These TCRs come from a man between 25 and 39 years old in good health. The CDR3 runs from the conserved cysteine through the conserved F or W. The D gene is left open where the match is weak. Size tells how often a clone was seen (once, few, many) or the class of an expanded clone, and some rows leave it out.

TRBV2,TRBJ1-5,few,.,TGTGCCAGCAGTGAAATGGCGCTAGGCAATCAGCCCCAGCATTTT,CASSEMALGNQPQHF
TRBV4-2,TRBJ1-5,.,.,TGTGCCAGCAGCCGAACAACTAATAGCAATCAGCCCCAGCATTTT,CASSRTTNSNQPQHF
TRBV2,TRBJ1-3,.,TRBD1,TGTGCCAGCAGCGAGACAGGGACGGCCTCTGGAAACACCATATATTTT,CASSETGTASGNTIYF
TRBV29-1,TRBJ1-2,.,.,TGCAGCGTTGGGACGGGTGATGGCTACACCTTC,CSVGTGDGYTF
TRBV30,TRBJ1-1,.,.,TGTGCCTGGAGTGTACCTGCAGCTTTCTTT,CAWSVPAAFF
TRBV5-1,TRBJ2-7,.,TRBD1,TGCGCCAGCAGCTTTGTGGGACAGGGTGGCTACGAGCAGTACTTC,CASSFVGQGGYEQYF
TRBV5-1,TRBJ2-7,.,.,TGCGCCAGCAGCTGGCACTGGACCACCTACGAGCAGTACTTC,CASSWHWTTYEQYF
TRBV6-5,TRBJ2-2,.,TRBD1,TGTGCCAGCAGTTATCAGGGACAGGCGGGCGGGGAGCTGTTTTTT,CASSYQGQAGGELFF
TRBV5-1,TRBJ2-7,.,TRBD2,TGCGCCAGCAGCTTGGTTAGCGGGAACTACGAGCAGTACTTC,CASSLVSGNYEQYF
TRBV7-8,TRBJ2-3,.,.,TGTGCCAGCAGCCCCGTCGTGGCGGGGCCGAGCACAGATACGCAGTATTTT,CASSPVVAGPSTDTQYF
TRBV7-9,TRBJ2-5,.,TRBD2,TGTGCCAGCAGCTTAGAGAGCGGGAGCTTCAGAGAGACCCAGTACTTC,CASSLESGSFRETQYF
TRBV7-2,TRBJ1-5,.,TRBD1,TGTGCCAGCAGCTTACAGGGGGCCTTCAATCAGCCCCAGCATTTT,CASSLQGAFNQPQHF
TRBV28,TRBJ2-1,.,.,TGTGCCAGCAGAACCCAAGCCGGAGGAAGAGTAAAGGACAATGAGCAGTTCTTC,CASRTQAGGRVKDNEQFF
TRBV9,TRBJ2-2,.,.,TGTGCCAGCAGCGTAGATCAGGGGAACACCGGGGAGCTGTTTTTT,CASSVDQGNTGELFF
TRBV28,TRBJ2-3,.,.,TGTGCCAGCAGTCCCCTACCCCAAAGGGTGGGTTATACAGATACGCAGTATTTT,CASSPLPQRVGYTDTQYF
TRBV5-1,TRBJ2-1,.,TRBD2,TGCGCCAGCAGCTCAATTCAGACTAGCGGCCTTAACAATGAGCAGTTCTTC,CASSSIQTSGLNNEQFF
TRBV10-1,TRBJ2-1,.,TRBD2,TGCGCCAGCAGTGAGAGCGGGAGGGCCCGGAATGAGCAGTTCTTC,CASSESGRARNEQFF
TRBV7-2,TRBJ2-7,.,.,TGTGCCAGCAGCTTCTATAATAAGGAGCAGTACTTC,CASSFYNKEQYF
TRBV5-4,TRBJ2-1,.,TRBD1,TGTGCCAGCCTAGGAGCTACAGGGGGCTATGAGCAGTTCTTC,CASLGATGGYEQFF
TRBV9,TRBJ1-2,.,TRBD1,TGTGCCAGCAGCGCACGACAGGGCCAGAGGGATGGCTACACCTTC,CASSARQGQRDGYTF
TRBV30,TRBJ2-6,.,TRBD1,TGTGCCTGTACAGGGGCGATTACTGGGGCCAACGTCCTGACTTTC,CACTGAITGANVLTF
TRBV11-3,TRBJ2-1,.,TRBD2,TGTGCCAGCAGCCCTTCAGGACTAGCGGGGACCTACAATGAGCAGTTCTTC,CASSPSGLAGTYNEQFF
TRBV18,TRBJ2-7,.,.,TGTGCCAGCTCACCTATGTTGGACAGAGAGCAGTACTTC,CASSPMLDREQYF
TRBV29-1,TRBJ1-1,.,.,TGCAGCGTCTCACAGGGCGCTATCGTGAACACTGAAGCTTTCTTT,CSVSQGAIVNTEAFF
TRBV6-5,TRBJ1-1,.,TRBD1,TGTGCCAGCAGGTGGGACAGGGGAAACACTGAAGCTTTCTTT,CASRWDRGNTEAFF
TRBV28,TRBJ2-3,.,TRBD2,TGTGCCAGCAAGACTAGCGGGGCCGCCGCAGATACGCAGTATTTT,CASKTSGAAADTQYF
TRBV7-9,TRBJ1-5,once,.,TGTGCCAGCAGCGGGGGGGGCCTTCAGCCCCAGCATTTT,CASSGGGLQPQHF
TRBV7-9,TRBJ1-1,.,TRBD1,TGTGCCAGCAGCCCGGGACAGGGAACTGAAGCTTTCTTT,CASSPGQGTEAFF
TRBV5-1,TRBJ2-2,.,TRBD1,TGCGCCAGCAGCTTGGGACCGACAGGGGCACTGAACACCGGGGAGCTGTTTTTT,CASSLGPTGALNTGELFF
TRBV9,TRBJ2-2,.,.,TGTGCCAGCAGCGCTAGCAGGAACACCGGGGAGCTGTTTTTT,CASSASRNTGELFF
TRBV28,TRBJ2-3,.,.,TGTGCCAGCAGCAAAATCCAAGATACGCAGTATTTT,CASSKIQDTQYF
TRBV28,TRBJ1-5,.,.,TGTGCCAGCGGAGGACAAGTCGTTAATCAGCCCCAGCATTTT,CASGGQVVNQPQHF
TRBV13,TRBJ2-5,.,TRBD2,TGTGCCAGCAGCCAAACTAGCGGCTTAGAGACCCAGTACTTC,CASSQTSGLETQYF
TRBV6-1,TRBJ2-2,.,.,TGTGCCAGCAGACAGACAGGCTACACCGGGGAGCTGTTTTTT,CASRQTGYTGELFF
TRBV6-1,TRBJ2-7,.,TRBD1,TGTGCCAGCAGTGATGCAGGGGGCCCCTACGAGCAGTACTTC,CASSDAGGPYEQYF
TRBV7-2,TRBJ1-4,once,.,TGTGCCAGCAGCCGCGACAGTGAAAAACTGTTTTTT,CASSRDSEKLFF
TRBV6-5,TRBJ2-3,.,.,TGTGCCAGCAGTTACTCAGCAGTCGGGGGAGATACGCAGTATTTT,CASSYSAVGGDTQYF
TRBV14,TRBJ2-3,.,TRBD2,TGTGCCAGCAGCCATTTTCGTACTAGCGGGAGAATTGGAGATACGCAGTATTTT,CASSHFRTSGRIGDTQYF
TRBV28,TRBJ2-2,.,.,TGTGCCAGCATAGGTGGGAGTACGGGCGGGGAGCTGTTTTTT,CASIGGSTGGELFF
TRBV28,TRBJ2-7,.,.,TGTGCCAGCAGAAGAGGGTCCTACGAGCAGTACTTC,CASRRGSYEQYF
TRBV7-5,TRBJ2-6,.,.,TGTGTCTGTCGGGGACAGGGCTCGGCTGGGGCCAACGTCCTGACTTTC,CVCRGQGSAGANVLTF
TRBV5-4,TRBJ2-5,.,.,TGTGCCAGCAGCCGGGAGACGGAGACCCAGTACTTC,CASSRETETQYF
TRBV19,TRBJ2-7,.,.,TGTGCCAGTAGTACTGGAGGGAGTATCCGCTACGAGCAGTACTTC,CASSTGGSIRYEQYF
TRBV29-1,TRBJ2-5,.,TRBD2,TGCAGCGTTGCCCCCCTTTTTACTAGCGGCCAAGAGACCCAGTACTTC,CSVAPLFTSGQETQYF
TRBV28,TRBJ1-2,.,.,TGTGCCAGCAGAACCCCCGGGACGCCCTATGGCTACACCTTC,CASRTPGTPYGYTF
TRBV7-8,TRBJ1-1,.,.,TGTGCCAGCAGCCCGGACGGTGAAGCTTTCTTT,CASSPDGEAFF
TRBV6-5,TRBJ2-1,.,.,TGTGCCAGCAGTAGCGGGTATCAACAGTTCTTC,CASSSGYQQFF
TRBV7-2,TRBJ2-3,.,.,TGTGCCAGCAGCTTGAACCCCCCAGCCAGCACAGATACGCAGTATTTT,CASSLNPPASTDTQYF